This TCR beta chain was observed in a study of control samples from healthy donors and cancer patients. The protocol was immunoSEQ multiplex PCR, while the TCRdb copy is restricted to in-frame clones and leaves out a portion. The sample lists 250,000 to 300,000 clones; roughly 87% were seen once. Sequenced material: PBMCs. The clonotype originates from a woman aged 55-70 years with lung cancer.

As DNA, the CDR3 is TGTGCCAGCAGCTTTAAAGCGGGAGAAGAGACCCAGTACTTC. This sequence encodes CASSFKAGEETQYF. V gene TRBV7-9 combines with J gene TRBJ2-5; 8 bases line up with TRBD2. The CDR3 runs 14 residues. The germline V gene has CDR1 SEHNR and CDR2 FQNEAQ (reference sequence). With 3 bases clipped from V and 3 bases from J, the junction kept 3 bases outside the gene matches.